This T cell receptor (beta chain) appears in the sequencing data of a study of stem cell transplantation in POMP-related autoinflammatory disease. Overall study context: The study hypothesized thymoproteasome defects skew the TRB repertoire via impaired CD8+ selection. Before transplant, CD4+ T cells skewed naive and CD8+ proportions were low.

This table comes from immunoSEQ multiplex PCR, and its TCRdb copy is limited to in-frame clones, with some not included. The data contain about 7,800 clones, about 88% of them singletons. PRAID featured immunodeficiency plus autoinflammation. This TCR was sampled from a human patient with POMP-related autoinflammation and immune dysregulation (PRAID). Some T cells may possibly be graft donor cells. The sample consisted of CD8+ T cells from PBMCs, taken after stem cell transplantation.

The CDR3 sequence is CASTRDRGLYNEQFF. In DNA, the CDR3 is TGTGCCAGCACTAGGGACAGGGGGCTTTACAATGAGCAGTTCTTC. V usage is TRBV7-9 and J usage is TRBJ2-1; 12 positions match TRBD1. V was pared by 7 bases and J by 4 bases, with 5 bases of the junction left unmatched. CDR3 length equals 15 residues. Germline assignment: CDR1 SEHNR and CDR2 FQNEAQ (reference sequence).